Sequencing of this T cell receptor (beta chain) was carried out in a study of T cells after yellow fever vaccination. V shed 3 bases and J shed 4 bases, with 10 bases lying between them. The CDR3 is 13 residues long. In germline, CDR1 is DFQATT, CDR2 SNEGSKA (reference sequence). This clonotype was observed at least ten times. The antigen remains unidentified. In making TCR cDNA, 5'RACE template switching added a universal primer site and UMIs to it. TCRdb passed the 5' RACE reads through MiXCR, listing each CDR3 protein once. The sample includes a few hundred thousand distinct CDR3 sequences, 4.1% seen only once; the top ten take roughly 25%. Findings of the study overall: Booster samples showed a return of most primary-vaccination clones (around 96% CD4, approximately 85% CD8). Clonotype sharing between CD4 and CD8 compartments was small.

The chain joins TRBV20-1 to TRBJ1-5; no definite D call. The receptor's source is a man aged 18 to 35 who received the YFV17D yellow fever vaccine. Material: PBMCs, obtained 5 days after the yellow fever booster vaccination. CDR3 nucleotides: TGCAGTGCTAGGACAAGGGTGAATCAGCCCCAGCATTTT. Protein product: CSARTRVNQPQHF.